A selection of T cell receptor beta chains follows, all from one sample in a study of vaccination effects on CD4 cells after COVID-19. Produced via immunoSEQ multiplex PCR; TCRdb's table is partial and in-frame only. The sample consists of about 18,000 clones, approximately 82% of them appearing once. These receptors' targets are unknown. This specimen consisted of CD4+ T cells from PBMCs cultured with SARS-CoV-2 spike peptides, obtained after COVID-19 vaccination. Source of these receptors: a human donor who had a prior SARS-CoV-2 infection. Each CDR3 is given with its conserved first and last residue. Fields, in order: CDR3 length, D gene, J gene, V gene, clone size, CDR3 DNA, CDR3 protein. The D gene is left open where the match is weak. Clone size appears in some rows only: once, few, many, or a class for an expanded clone.

CDR3 length: 14
D gene: -
J gene: TRBJ2-7
V gene: TRBV20-1
clone size: -
CDR3 DNA: TGCAGTGCTAGTAGTGGGCCCGCTCCCTCCGAGCAGTACTTC
CDR3 protein: CSASSGPAPSEQYF

CDR3 length: 13
D gene: TRBD2
J gene: TRBJ2-7
V gene: TRBV10-3
clone size: -
CDR3 DNA: TGTGCCATCAGTGTGGCGGGAGGTCTCGAGCAGTACTTC
CDR3 protein: CAISVAGGLEQYF

CDR3 length: 14
D gene: TRBD1
J gene: TRBJ1-1
V gene: TRBV5-1
clone size: once
CDR3 DNA: TGCGCCAGCAGCTTGCGGGTAGGGGGCCCTGAAGCTTTCTTT
CDR3 protein: CASSLRVGGPEAFF

CDR3 length: 14
D gene: -
J gene: TRBJ2-5
V gene: TRBV5-1
clone size: -
CDR3 DNA: TGCGCCAGCAGCCCGGCGCAGCTCGGGGGGACCCAGTACTTC
CDR3 protein: CASSPAQLGGTQYF

CDR3 length: 17
D gene: -
J gene: TRBJ1-4
V gene: TRBV24-1
clone size: once
CDR3 DNA: TGTGCCACCAGTGATCCCCACTCGGGGGGGACTCGTGAAAAACTGTTTTTT
CDR3 protein: CATSDPHSGGTREKLFF

CDR3 length: 12
D gene: -
J gene: TRBJ1-2
V gene: TRBV6-5
clone size: -
CDR3 DNA: TGTGCCACGCACAGGGCTAACTATGGCTACACCTTC
CDR3 protein: CATHRANYGYTF

CDR3 length: 15
D gene: TRBD2
J gene: TRBJ2-3
V gene: TRBV20-1
clone size: -
CDR3 DNA: TGCAGTGCTAGTAGCGGGAGCAGGTTCACAGATACGCAGTATTTT
CDR3 protein: CSASSGSRFTDTQYF

CDR3 length: 16
D gene: TRBD2
J gene: TRBJ2-7
V gene: TRBV5-5
clone size: -
CDR3 DNA: TGTGCCAGCAGCTTGAGACTAGCGGGAGCAAGGGACGAGCAGTACTTC
CDR3 protein: CASSLRLAGARDEQYF

CDR3 length: 13
D gene: -
J gene: TRBJ2-7
V gene: TRBV12-5
clone size: -
CDR3 DNA: TGTGCTAGTGGGAGAGACACGAGCTACGAGCAGTACTTC
CDR3 protein: CASGRDTSYEQYF

CDR3 length: 12
D gene: -
J gene: TRBJ2-7
V gene: TRBV5-4
clone size: -
CDR3 DNA: TGTGCCAGCAGCCTCCAGGGATGGGAGCAGTACTTC
CDR3 protein: CASSLQGWEQYF

CDR3 length: 12
D gene: -
J gene: TRBJ1-6
V gene: TRBV2
clone size: -
CDR3 DNA: TGTGCCAGCAGCGGATTACAGGGCACCCTCCACTTT
CDR3 protein: CASSGLQGTLHF

CDR3 length: 13
D gene: -
J gene: TRBJ1-2
V gene: TRBV20-1
clone size: -
CDR3 DNA: TGCAGTGCTAGTCGGGGGGCAGGCTATGGCTACACCTTC
CDR3 protein: CSASRGAGYGYTF

CDR3 length: 16
D gene: -
J gene: TRBJ2-3
V gene: TRBV27
clone size: few
CDR3 DNA: TGTGCCAGCAGCCAAACCTACTATGGGGGTGGAGATACGCAGTATTTT
CDR3 protein: CASSQTYYGGGDTQYF

CDR3 length: 15
D gene: TRBD1
J gene: TRBJ2-1
V gene: TRBV2
clone size: few
CDR3 DNA: TGTGCCAGCAGTGGACAGGGCTTAAGGGTCAATGAGCAGTTCTTC
CDR3 protein: CASSGQGLRVNEQFF

CDR3 length: 17
D gene: -
J gene: TRBJ1-3
V gene: TRBV19
clone size: -
CDR3 DNA: TGTGCCAGTAGGCGGAGACGGGGGCAGGGAGTCGGAAACACCATATATTTT
CDR3 protein: CASRRRRGQGVGNTIYF

CDR3 length: 14
D gene: -
J gene: TRBJ2-2
V gene: TRBV7-3
clone size: few
CDR3 DNA: TGTGCCAGCAGCTTAACGTTTGCGGGAGGGGAGCTGTTTTTT
CDR3 protein: CASSLTFAGGELFF

CDR3 length: 16
D gene: TRBD1
J gene: TRBJ2-7
V gene: TRBV11-2
clone size: few
CDR3 DNA: TGTGCCAGCAGCTTAATCCGGGACAGGGGGTTCTACGAGCAGTACTTC
CDR3 protein: CASSLIRDRGFYEQYF

CDR3 length: 14
D gene: -
J gene: TRBJ1-2
V gene: TRBV3-1/TRBV3-2
clone size: -
CDR3 DNA: TGTGCCAGCAGCCACCGCGGGTTCAACTATGGCTACACCTTC
CDR3 protein: CASSHRGFNYGYTF

CDR3 length: 13
D gene: -
J gene: TRBJ2-5
V gene: TRBV3-1/TRBV3-2
clone size: few
CDR3 DNA: TGTGCCAGCAGCCAGGAGGGGCTCTTGACCCAGTACTTC
CDR3 protein: CASSQEGLLTQYF

CDR3 length: 15
D gene: -
J gene: TRBJ2-4
V gene: TRBV18
clone size: -
CDR3 DNA: TGTGCCAGCTCAGAAAGGGCGGTTTCAGGAAACATTCAGTACTTC
CDR3 protein: CASSERAVSGNIQYF

CDR3 length: 14
D gene: -
J gene: TRBJ2-7
V gene: TRBV3-1/TRBV3-2
clone size: -
CDR3 DNA: TGTGCCAGCAGCGCTTGGCAGGGTGGGGTCGAGCAGTACTTC
CDR3 protein: CASSAWQGGVEQYF

CDR3 length: 17
D gene: TRBD1
J gene: TRBJ2-2
V gene: TRBV4-3
clone size: -
CDR3 DNA: TGCGCCAGCAGCCAAGATTTGAGACAGGGGGACACCGGGGAGCTGTTTTTT
CDR3 protein: CASSQDLRQGDTGELFF

CDR3 length: 14
D gene: -
J gene: TRBJ1-5
V gene: TRBV2
clone size: -
CDR3 DNA: TGTGCCAGCAGTGGGACGGAACGCAATCAGCCCCAGCATTTT
CDR3 protein: CASSGTERNQPQHF

CDR3 length: 16
D gene: -
J gene: TRBJ2-4
V gene: TRBV30
clone size: -
CDR3 DNA: TGTGCCTGGACCCCCGTCGGGGGCCTAGCCAAAAACATTCAGTACTTC
CDR3 protein: CAWTPVGGLAKNIQYF

CDR3 length: 14
D gene: TRBD1
J gene: TRBJ2-5
V gene: TRBV5-4
clone size: once
CDR3 DNA: TGTGCCAGCAGGGCAGGGGGCGCGGCGGAGACCCAGTACTTC
CDR3 protein: CASRAGGAAETQYF

CDR3 length: 14
D gene: TRBD2
J gene: TRBJ2-3
V gene: TRBV11-1
clone size: -
CDR3 DNA: TGTGCCAGCAGCCTCGGACTAGCCACAGATACGCAGTATTTT
CDR3 protein: CASSLGLATDTQYF

CDR3 length: 16
D gene: TRBD1
J gene: TRBJ1-5
V gene: TRBV20-1
clone size: -
CDR3 DNA: TGCAGTGCTAGTAGAGGGGGCGCTTTCAATAATCAGCCCCAGCATTTT
CDR3 protein: CSASRGGAFNNQPQHF

CDR3 length: 16
D gene: TRBD2
J gene: TRBJ2-3
V gene: TRBV5-1
clone size: -
CDR3 DNA: TGCGCCAGCAGCCCCAGGGCTAGCGGGGTAGGGGATACGCAGTATTTT
CDR3 protein: CASSPRASGVGDTQYF

CDR3 length: 19
D gene: TRBD2
J gene: TRBJ2-3
V gene: TRBV7-3
clone size: -
CDR3 DNA: TGTGCCAGCAGCTTATCCCCCTCGACTAGCGGGAGGGAATTAGATACGCAGTATTTT
CDR3 protein: CASSLSPSTSGRELDTQYF

CDR3 length: 17
D gene: -
J gene: TRBJ2-3
V gene: TRBV6-2/TRBV6-3
clone size: -
CDR3 DNA: TGTGCCAGCAGTTACGATTTGTTGGGACACCGCACAGATACGCAGTATTTT
CDR3 protein: CASSYDLLGHRTDTQYF

CDR3 length: 16
D gene: TRBD2
J gene: TRBJ2-1
V gene: TRBV7-2
clone size: -
CDR3 DNA: TGTGCCAGCAGCTCGACTAGCGGGGGGACCTACAATGAGCAGTTCTTC
CDR3 protein: CASSSTSGGTYNEQFF

CDR3 length: 14
D gene: -
J gene: TRBJ2-2
V gene: TRBV6-5
clone size: -
CDR3 DNA: TGTGCCAGCCGCGAGGGGGCGAACACCGGGGAGCTGTTTTTT
CDR3 protein: CASREGANTGELFF

CDR3 length: 13
D gene: -
J gene: TRBJ2-3
V gene: TRBV27
clone size: -
CDR3 DNA: TGTGCCAGCAGTTTATGGGGGAGAGCCCCGCAGTATTTT
CDR3 protein: CASSLWGRAPQYF

CDR3 length: 14
D gene: -
J gene: TRBJ2-2
V gene: TRBV5-1
clone size: -
CDR3 DNA: TGCGCCAGCAAACACAACTCCGACACCGGGGAGCTGTTTTTT
CDR3 protein: CASKHNSDTGELFF

CDR3 length: 14
D gene: -
J gene: TRBJ2-2
V gene: TRBV5-6
clone size: -
CDR3 DNA: TGTGCCAGCAGTCGCCTCAGGGGAGTCGGGGAGCTGTTTTTT
CDR3 protein: CASSRLRGVGELFF

CDR3 length: 12
D gene: -
J gene: TRBJ1-1
V gene: TRBV6-5
clone size: -
CDR3 DNA: TGTGCCAGCAAGGTCGGTAACACTGAAGCTTTCTTT
CDR3 protein: CASKVGNTEAFF

CDR3 length: 15
D gene: -
J gene: TRBJ2-7
V gene: TRBV7-2
clone size: -
CDR3 DNA: TGTGCCAGCAGCTGGGAACCGGGACAATCCTACGAGCAGTACTTC
CDR3 protein: CASSWEPGQSYEQYF

CDR3 length: 14
D gene: TRBD1
J gene: TRBJ2-7
V gene: TRBV7-8
clone size: -
CDR3 DNA: TGTGCCAGCAGCTTAGCGGGACAGGGTTACGAGCAGTACTTC
CDR3 protein: CASSLAGQGYEQYF

CDR3 length: 15
D gene: -
J gene: TRBJ1-2
V gene: TRBV5-1
clone size: -
CDR3 DNA: TGCGCCAGCAGCCAAGCCCTTGGGTCTCAGGGTGGCTACACCTTC
CDR3 protein: CASSQALGSQGGYTF

CDR3 length: 17
D gene: -
J gene: TRBJ2-2
V gene: TRBV18
clone size: -
CDR3 DNA: TGTGCCAGCTCACCTTCGGAGACACTCGCGAACACCGGGGAGCTGTTTTTT
CDR3 protein: CASSPSETLANTGELFF

CDR3 length: 16
D gene: -
J gene: TRBJ2-3
V gene: TRBV3-1/TRBV3-2
clone size: -
CDR3 DNA: TGTGCCAGCAGCCAAGATCCGGGGCGTCTCACAGATACGCAGTATTTT
CDR3 protein: CASSQDPGRLTDTQYF

CDR3 length: 18
D gene: TRBD2
J gene: TRBJ2-5
V gene: TRBV7-2
clone size: -
CDR3 DNA: TGTGCCAGCAGCCTCCCACCCGGACTAGCGGGAGTCCAAGAGACCCAGTACTTC
CDR3 protein: CASSLPPGLAGVQETQYF

CDR3 length: 15
D gene: -
J gene: TRBJ1-4
V gene: TRBV7-9
clone size: few
CDR3 DNA: TGTGCCAGCAGCACGGACCGATTATTTAATGAAAAACTGTTTTTT
CDR3 protein: CASSTDRLFNEKLFF

CDR3 length: 13
D gene: -
J gene: TRBJ2-7
V gene: TRBV18
clone size: few
CDR3 DNA: TGTGCCAGCTCACCACCGGGGAAGGACGAGCAGTACTTC
CDR3 protein: CASSPPGKDEQYF

CDR3 length: 15
D gene: -
J gene: TRBJ1-5
V gene: TRBV7-2
clone size: -
CDR3 DNA: TGTGCCAGCAGCTCCCCCGCGGGTGGCAATCAGCCCCAGCATTTT
CDR3 protein: CASSSPAGGNQPQHF

CDR3 length: 15
D gene: TRBD1
J gene: TRBJ2-5
V gene: TRBV19
clone size: -
CDR3 DNA: TGTGCCAGTAGTAGGAATCGGGACAGCCAAGAGACCCAGTACTTC
CDR3 protein: CASSRNRDSQETQYF

CDR3 length: 13
D gene: -
J gene: TRBJ1-2
V gene: TRBV2
clone size: -
CDR3 DNA: TGTGCCAGCATTTCGGGACTGCTATATGGCTACACCTTC
CDR3 protein: CASISGLLYGYTF

CDR3 length: 11
D gene: -
J gene: TRBJ2-1
V gene: TRBV14
clone size: -
CDR3 DNA: TGTGCCAGCAGCCATTCGGGCGAGCAGTTCTTC
CDR3 protein: CASSHSGEQFF

CDR3 length: 15
D gene: -
J gene: TRBJ1-2
V gene: TRBV30
clone size: -
CDR3 DNA: TGTGCCCGACTATCTTTCCAGGGAGAAGGCTATGGCTACACCTTC
CDR3 protein: CARLSFQGEGYGYTF

CDR3 length: 13
D gene: -
J gene: TRBJ2-3
V gene: TRBV27
clone size: -
CDR3 DNA: TGTGCCAGCAGTTTCTGGAGCACAGATACGCAGTATTTT
CDR3 protein: CASSFWSTDTQYF